This entry concerns a single TCR beta chain. The library was prepared for alpha chains; this beta chain is a stray read, so its frequency means little. This specimen belongs to a study of glioma-infiltrating T cells. Germline lookup yields CDR1 MNHNS and CDR2 SASEGT. This CDR3 is built from 14 residues. The V end lost 6 bases, the J end lost 1 base, and 12 bases lay between the germline ends. The iRepertoire nested amplicon-rescue multiplex PCR amplified TCR alpha and beta CDR3s from RNA. One-step reverse transcription and amplification started from about 100-400 ng of tissue mRNA or PBMC total RNA. Each CDR3 protein is one row after TCRdb ran MiXCR on the multiplex PCR reads. This table has about 3,400 distinct CDR3 sequences, around 85% appearing once.

Material for sequencing was glioma tissue, nonneoplastic brain tissue, or PBMCs (not recorded which). This clonotype was sampled from a human donor with low-grade glioma or glioblastoma, undergoing nonglioma brain surgery, or in good health (not recorded which). The V gene is TRBV6-1, the J gene TRBJ1-1; D gene ambiguous. CDR3 loop: CASREGGTNTEAFF. The CDR3 DNA reads TGTGCCAGCAGAGAGGGAGGTACGAACACTGAAGCTTTCTTT.